A single sample gave rise to the 23 T cell receptor beta chains below, sequenced in a study of CD8 T cells in Susac syndrome. The RNA, about 0.5 to 1 ug, was put through reverse transcription using random hexamers. TCRdb recomputed calls from the immunoSEQ multiplex PCR reads with MiXCR, one row per CDR3 protein. The sample includes some 300,000 distinct CDR3 sequences, about 91% of them seen just once. The sequenced sample consisted of CD8+ T cells from PBMCs. These receptors came from a human donor with multiple sclerosis.

This clonotype occurred once. V is TRBV9 and J is TRBJ2-2; perhaps TRBD1 as D (6 bases). V was pared by 0 bases and J by 4 bases, with 10 bases between. This CDR3 has 15 amino acids. In germline, CDR1 is SGDLS, CDR2 YYNGEE. CDR3: CASSVAGVITGELFF. DNA for the CDR3: TGTGCCAGCAGCGTAGCAGGGGTGATCACCGGGGAGCTGTTTTTT.

The genes are TRBV30 and TRBJ2-1; weak D call: TRBD1 (5 bases). This CDR3 contains 16 residues. V gave up 0 bases and J gave up 0 bases, with 12 bases separating them. CDR1 and CDR2 from the germline V gene are GTSNPN and SVGIG (reference sequence). The CDR3 loop reads CAWSVLWGSSYNEQFF. As DNA, the CDR3 is TGTGCCTGGAGTGTACTCTGGGGCAGCTCCTACAATGAGCAGTTCTTC.

This clonotype was observed once. The chain uses TRBV5-4 and TRBJ2-1; D gene uncertain. The CDR3 consists of 15 residues. Trimming stripped 4 bases from V and 10 bases from J, with 21 bases between. Germline lookup yields CDR1 SGHNT and CDR2 YYREEE (reference sequence). CDR3 protein: CASSRPRYQGWEQFF. CDR3 DNA sequence: TGTGCCAGCAGCCGTCCAAGGTACCAAGGGTGGGAGCAGTTCTTC.

V usage is TRBV30 and J usage is TRBJ2-5; TRBD2 is a possible D gene (5 bases). CDR3 length equals 15 residues. V lost 4 bases and J lost 5, with 20 bases in between. From germline, CDR1 is GTSNPN and CDR2 SVGIG (reference sequence). The CDR3 region is CAWTPGIGSPETQYF. For the CDR3, the DNA is TGTGCCTGGACCCCGGGGATCGGCAGCCCGGAGACCCAGTACTTC.

V and J are TRBV4-1 and TRBJ1-1; D unclear. CDR3 size: 17 residues. Germline V CDR1 and CDR2: MGHRA, YSYEKL. Trimming stripped 4 bases from V and 3 bases from J, with 21 bases between. CDR3 bases: TGCGCCAGCAGCCCTACCCCGCGGGGTAGCGAGGACACTGAAGCTTTCTTT. This sequence encodes CASSPTPRGSEDTEAFF.

This clonotype was found a few times. The rearrangement joins TRBV5-6 to TRBJ2-7; 9 nucleotides line up with TRBD2. CDR3 length equals 14 residues. The V and J ends lost 4 bases and 3 bases, in that order; junction bases with no gene match: 5. Germline V gives CDR1 SGHDT, CDR2 YYEEEE. The CDR3: CASSPGSGSYEQYF. The CDR3 DNA follows: TGTGCCAGCAGCCCGGGTAGCGGGAGCTACGAGCAGTACTTC.

This chain connects TRBV6-5 to TRBJ1-1; TRBD1 matches 7 bases. V gave up 0 bases and J gave up 1 base; unmatched junction bases: 2. The V gene's germline CDR1 is MNHEY and CDR2 SVGAGI. The length of the CDR3 is 15 residues. This chain's CDR3 is CASSYSGTANTEAFF. CDR3 sequence (DNA): TGTGCCAGCAGTTACTCGGGGACAGCGAACACTGAAGCTTTCTTT.

The chain recombines TRBV9 with TRBJ2-7; no clear D gene. This CDR3 is built from 13 residues. Trimming took off 0 bases at V and 3 bases at J, with 7 bases between the two ends. Per the germline V gene, CDR1 is SGDLS and CDR2 is YYNGEE. This CDR3 is CASSVDINYEQYF. CDR3 DNA: TGTGCCAGCAGCGTAGACATTAACTACGAGCAGTACTTC.

The rearrangement joins TRBV6-1 to TRBJ1-4; tentative D call: TRBD1 (6 bases). Germline V CDR1 and CDR2: MNHNS, SASEGT. With 6 bases removed from V and 7 bases from J, the gap between germline ends came to 18 bases. The CDR3 has 15 residues. In nucleotides, the CDR3 is TGTGCCAGCAGCAATCCCCGGGACATCGGTGAAAAACTGTTTTTT. Residues: CASSNPRDIGEKLFF.

This sequence joins TRBV9 and TRBJ2-1; no reliable D call. V lost 0 bases and J 9 bases, leaving 13 bases between the germline ends. This CDR3 spans 14 amino acids. Germline CDR1 SGDLS, CDR2 YYNGEE. The CDR3 nucleotides read TGTGCCAGCAGCGTAGATGAGGACCCCAGTGAGCAGTTCTTC. Residues: CASSVDEDPSEQFF.

This chain links TRBV9 with TRBJ2-7; a weak D match, TRBD2 (7 bases). The CDR3 consists of 15 residues. With 4 bases removed from V and 4 bases from J, the gap between germline ends came to 18 bases. The V gene's germline CDR1 is SGDLS and CDR2 YYNGEE. The CDR3 region is CASSPRWAGAYEQYF. The CDR3 nucleotides read TGTGCCAGCAGCCCCCGTTGGGCGGGGGCTTACGAGCAGTACTTC.

This chain links TRBV5-5 with TRBJ2-3; no clear D gene. The CDR3 totals 12 residues. Germline CDR1 SGHKS, CDR2 YYEKEE (reference sequence). V was clipped by 1 base and J by 6 bases, with 6 bases between them. CDR3 in DNA: TGTGCCAGCAGCTTGACGGATGATACGCAGTATTTT. This gives the protein CASSLTDDTQYF.

The chain couples TRBV4-1 to TRBJ2-3; unclear D gene. V was shortened by 2 bases and J by 2 bases, with 2 bases between the two germline ends. Germline CDR1 MGHRA, CDR2 YSYEKL. This CDR3 has 12 amino acids. CDR3 in amino acids: CASSQTTDTQYF. DNA of the CDR3: TGCGCCAGCAGCCAAACCACAGATACGCAGTATTTT.

A single count supports this clonotype. V and J are TRBV30 and TRBJ2-7; no definite D call. The CDR3 covers 13 residues. V was clipped by 1 base and J by 0 bases, with 7 bases between them. Per germline, CDR1 GTSNPN and CDR2 SVGIG (reference sequence). The CDR3 spells CAWSGLVSYEQYF. CDR3 DNA: TGTGCCTGGAGTGGGCTAGTCTCCTACGAGCAGTACTTC.

The V gene is TRBV6-4, the J gene TRBJ2-3, with D perhaps TRBD2 (5 bases). Germline V CDR1 and CDR2: MRHNA, SNTAGT. The CDR3 sequence is 14 residues long. Deletions cut 4 bases from V and 4 bases from J, with 12 bases between. CDR3 in DNA: TGTGCCAGCAGTGGCTCGGGGAACCCAGATACGCAGTATTTT. This codes for CASSGSGNPDTQYF.

This rearrangement joins TRBV28 to TRBJ2-3; the D gene is possibly TRBD1 (6 bases). This CDR3 is 14 amino acids long. V was cut by 7 bases and J by 5 bases, with 16 bases left in between. Germline CDR1 and CDR2: MDHEN and SYDVKM. Here the CDR3 DNA reads TGTGCCAGCAAGGGGACAACCGGGTTAGATACGCAGTATTTT. Translating gives CASKGTTGLDTQYF.

V gene TRBV29-1 combines with J gene TRBJ2-1, with unresolved D. Trimming removed 6 bases from V and 4 bases from J, with 7 bases in between. The CDR3 has 11 amino acids. Germline assignment: CDR1 SQVTM and CDR2 ANQGSEA. The CDR3 sequence is CSVEHYNEQFF. In nucleotides, the CDR3 is TGCAGCGTCGAGCATTACAATGAGCAGTTCTTC.

The chain is built from TRBV10-3 and TRBJ2-2, with TRBD1 matching over 8 bases. J gave up 6 bases and V 7 bases, and 7 bases lay outside the gene matches. The CDR3 has 14 residues. Germline V lookup: CDR1 ENHRY, CDR2 SYGVKD. The CDR3 sequence is CAIMGQDYPGELFF. The CDR3 DNA sequence: TGTGCCATCATGGGACAGGATTATCCCGGGGAGCTGTTTTTT.

The chain couples TRBV13 to TRBJ2-1; 14 bases match TRBD2. The CDR3 has 15 amino acids. The germline gives CDR1 PRHDT, CDR2 FYEKMQ (reference sequence). V lost 4 bases and J lost 9; bases outside the gene matches: 5. In nucleotides, the CDR3 is TGTGCCAGCAGCTCCGGACTAGCGGGAGGTCCTGAGCAGTTCTTC. It encodes CASSSGLAGGPEQFF. The variable domain in full, with the rest retrieved from reference TRBV13 and TRBJ2-1, is AAGVIQSPRHLIKEKRETATLKCYPIPRHDTVYWYQQGPGQDPQFLISFYEKMQSDKGSIPDRFSAQQFSDYHSELNMSSLELGDSALYFCASSSGLAGGPEQFFGPGTRLTVL.

The chain joins TRBV5-4 to TRBJ1-2, with D possibly matching TRBD1 (5 bases). The CDR3 runs 14 residues. V was trimmed by 3 bases and J by 2 bases, leaving 11 bases between them. The germline V gene has CDR1 SGHNT and CDR2 YYREEE (reference sequence). CDR3 DNA sequence: TGTGCCAGCAGCTCCAGGGACCTCAACTATGGCTACACCTTC. Amino acid sequence: CASSSRDLNYGYTF.

This sequence joins TRBV3-1 and TRBJ2-7; D not resolved. V was clipped by 0 bases and J by 2 bases, with 5 bases between them. The germline V gene encodes CDR1 LGHDT and CDR2 YNNKEL (reference sequence). The CDR3 consists of 13 residues. Here the CDR3 reads CASSQEPTYEQYF. In DNA form, the CDR3 reads TGTGCCAGCAGCCAAGAACCCACCTACGAGCAGTACTTC.

The chain couples TRBV30 to TRBJ2-7, with 7 bases aligning to TRBD1. The CDR3 runs to 14 residues. Germline values: CDR1 GTSNPN, CDR2 SVGIG (reference sequence). With 4 bases clipped from V and 4 bases from J, the junction kept 10 bases outside the gene matches. The CDR3 loop reads CAWNDPGQFYEQYF. As DNA, the CDR3 is TGTGCCTGGAACGACCCGGGACAGTTTTACGAGCAGTACTTC.

The rearrangement joins TRBV5-1 to TRBJ2-1, with 11 bases identical to TRBD2. CDR3 size: 16 residues. V lost 4 bases to trimming and J lost 3 bases; unmatched junction nucleotides: 6. From germline, CDR1 is SGHRS and CDR2 YFSETQ. This CDR3 is CASSPDGTSGYNEQFF. The CDR3 DNA reads as TGCGCCAGCAGCCCCGACGGGACTAGCGGCTACAATGAGCAGTTCTTC.